This TCR beta chain originates from a study of technical replicates of blood from a handful of donors. Clones were sequenced by immunoSEQ multiplex PCR, and TCRdb holds only the in-frame ones, with some missing. This table has about 87,000 clones, 85% to 95% appearing once. This clone was found once. The source material was T cells isolated from PBMCs. This TCR was sampled from a human donor in good health.

The CDR3 here is CASGQPGTQYF. The CDR3 nucleotides read TGTGCCAGCGGGCAGCCTGGGACCCAGTACTTC. J is TRBJ2-5 and V is TRBV9; D is uncertain. CDR1 SGDLS and CDR2 YYNGEE come from the germline V gene. V was cut by 7 bases and J by 7 bases, with 11 bases left in between. CDR3 length: 11 residues. Together with reference TRBV9 and TRBJ2-5, the CDR3 gives the full variable domain: DSGVTQTPKHLITATGQRVTLRCSPRSGDLSVYWYQQSLDQGLQFLIQYYNGEERAKGNILERFSAQQFPDLHSELNLSSLELGDSALYFCASGQPGTQYFGPGTRLLVL.